These 32 T cell receptor beta chains share one sample of origin, sequenced in a study of blood T cells in healthy people across ages. Through a sample-barcoded 5' primer and a J-beta primer mix, a second PCR was run for 7 to 11 cycles. MiXCR was run by TCRdb on the 5' RACE reads, yielding one entry per CDR3 protein. In the table there are 600,000 to 800,000 distinct CDR3 sequences, roughly 21% of which are singletons. Material for sequencing was blood. The receptors were sampled from a man in his 70s in good health.

This clonotype was seen only a few times. The J gene is TRBJ2-1, the V gene TRBV16; 13 nucleotides line up with TRBD2. Germline V gene lookup returns CDR1 KGHSY and CDR2 FQNENV. This CDR3 has 16 amino acids. V shed 2 bases, J shed 7 bases, and the junction held 5 bases outside the gene matches. This chain's CDR3 is CASSQEGTSGVNEQFF. For the CDR3, the DNA is TGTGCCAGCAGCCAAGAAGGGACTAGCGGGGTTAATGAGCAGTTCTTC.

This CDR3 reads CASSYSAPIREKLFF. As DNA, the CDR3 is TGTGCCAGCAGTTACTCAGCCCCCATTAGGGAAAAACTGTTTTTT. This sequence joins TRBV6-6 and TRBJ1-4; D is undetermined. Germline V gene lookup returns CDR1 MNHNY and CDR2 SVGAGI (reference sequence). The CDR3 consists of 15 residues. The germline V and J ends were trimmed by 0 bases and 8 bases, with 13 bases remaining between them.

The rearrangement uses TRBV7-8 and TRBJ2-3; 8 bases fit TRBD1. Per germline, CDR1 SGHVS and CDR2 FQNEAQ. This CDR3 has 15 residues. Trimming cost V 4 bases and J 3 bases; bases outside gene matches: 6. The CDR3 reads CASSYHRGETDTQYF. CDR3 sequence (DNA): TGTGCCAGCAGCTATCACAGGGGGGAGACAGATACGCAGTATTTT.

This clonotype was observed a handful of times. The genes are TRBV11-3 and TRBJ2-3; D is undetermined. Germline lookup yields CDR1 SGHNT and CDR2 YENEEA. V lost 6 bases and J lost 2, with 15 bases in between. This CDR3 contains 15 residues. CDR3 nucleotides: TGTGCCAGCAGTTCCCCTGGTCTCACCACAGATACGCAGTATTTT. The encoded protein is CASSSPGLTTDTQYF.

The sample holds a few counts of this clonotype. The chain is built from TRBV3-1 and TRBJ1-2, with 8 bases identical to TRBD1. With 0 bases clipped from V and 6 bases from J, the junction kept 9 bases outside the gene matches. This CDR3 is built from 16 residues. The germline CDR1 and CDR2 sequences are LGHDT and YNNKEL (reference sequence). DNA of the CDR3: TGTGCCAGCAGCCAAGACCGGACAGGGAGAGAAGATGGCTACACCTTC. Its protein product is CASSQDRTGREDGYTF.

This clonotype was observed a few times. The rearrangement links TRBV5-1 to TRBJ2-7, with TRBD1 matching 7 bases. V was clipped by 5 bases and J by 7 bases; unmatched bases: 12. This CDR3 is 14 amino acids long. The germline V gene encodes CDR1 SGHRS and CDR2 YFSETQ. The CDR3, as DNA: TGCGCCAGCAGACCGGACAGGACCAGAGGGGAGCAGTACTTC. This codes for CASRPDRTRGEQYF. The full variable domain, completed using reference TRBV5-1 and TRBJ2-7, is KAGVTQTPRYLIKTRGQQVTLSCSPISGHRSVSWYQQTPGQGLQFLFEYFSETQRNKGNFPGRFSGRQFSNSRSEMNVSTLELGDSALYLCASRPDRTRGEQYFGPGTRLTVT.

This clonotype was recorded a few times. The chain is built from TRBV11-2 and TRBJ2-5, with a possible D match to TRBD2 (6 bases). The J call may be incorrect, as the DNA end agrees better with TRBJ2-1. Germline V gene sequence: CDR1 SGHAT, CDR2 FQNNGV. This CDR3 has 17 residues. CDR3 coding DNA: TGTGCCAGCAGCTTAGAAGGCCTAGCGCGAGTCTGGGATGAGCAGTTCTTC. Protein product: CASSLEGLARVWDEQFF.

This clonotype was counted between two and nine times. The rearrangement uses TRBV6-2 or TRBV6-3 and TRBJ2-3, with 8 positions matching TRBD2. With 0 bases clipped from V and 5 bases from J, the junction kept 4 bases outside the gene matches. The CDR3 covers 15 residues. Germline V lookup: CDR1 MNHEY, CDR2 SVGEGT. As DNA, the CDR3 is TGTGCCAGCAGTTACTCCCGGGAGGGCCTAGATACGCAGTATTTT. This codes for CASSYSREGLDTQYF.

The CDR3 DNA sequence: TGTGCCAGCAGCTTAGAGGCAGGGACTTACAATGAGCAGTTCTTC. This gives the protein CASSLEAGTYNEQFF. The J gene is TRBJ2-1, the V gene TRBV11-1, with a tentative D call TRBD2 (6 bases). This CDR3 region has 15 residues. V was clipped by 1 base and J by 4 bases, with 11 bases between them. Germline V gene sequence: CDR1 SGHAT, CDR2 FQDESV (reference sequence).

This clonotype showed up just a few times. The chain is built from TRBV11-2 and TRBJ2-6; 7 nucleotides align to TRBD1. V trimming: 4 bases; J trimming: 2 bases; junction bases outside the gene matches: 2. The CDR3 consists of 15 residues. CDR1 and CDR2 from the germline V gene are SGHAT and FQNNGV. The CDR3 region has the DNA TGTGCCAGCAGCTCCGACAGGGCTGGGGCCAACGTCCTGACTTTC. It specifies CASSSDRAGANVLTF.

J is TRBJ2-5 and V is TRBV7-8; no reliable D call. This CDR3 spans 13 amino acids. The V and J ends lost 3 bases and 5 bases respectively, with 10 bases between them. The germline V gene encodes CDR1 SGHVS and CDR2 FQNEAQ. CDR3 sequence: CASSFSAWETQYF. Here the CDR3 DNA reads TGTGCCAGCAGCTTCTCCGCGTGGGAGACCCAGTACTTC.

Worth noting for this clonotype: It is likely a read error, because the conserved phenylalanine at the end of the CDR3 is missing. The chain uses TRBV29-1 and TRBJ2-7; 8 bases line up with TRBD1. J gave up 7 bases and V 3 bases, and 5 bases lay outside the gene matches. Germline CDR1 reads SQVTM; CDR2 reads ANQGSEA. This CDR3 has 12 residues. The CDR3 region has the DNA TGCAGCGTTGACCAGGGGGCACGGGAGCAGTACCTC. Amino acid sequence: CSVDQGAREQYL.

Details on this clonotype: Just one base apart from a much larger clone, this may be a read error. DNA of the CDR3: TGCAGTGCTAGGGTAGTGGCCTACAATGAGCAGTTCTTC. Encoded protein: CSARVVAYNEQFF. V usage is TRBV20-1 and J usage is TRBJ2-5; no reliable D call. Near its end, the DNA agrees better with TRBJ2-1, so the J call may be wrong. This CDR3 has 13 amino acids. CDR1 and CDR2 from the germline V gene are DFQATT and SNEGSKA (reference sequence).

The chain's CDR3 is CSVDEGTNYGYTF. CDR3 nucleotides: TGCAGCGTTGATGAGGGGACTAACTATGGCTACACCTTC. This sequence joins TRBV29-1 and TRBJ1-2, with a possible D match to TRBD1 (5 bases). This CDR3 contains 13 residues. CDR1 is SQVTM, CDR2 ANQGSEA, per germline. Trimming cost V 3 bases and J 0 bases, with 8 bases left between them.

This sequence joins TRBV12-3 or TRBV12-4 and TRBJ2-7, with D unresolved. V was trimmed by 6 bases and J by 5 bases, leaving 14 bases between them. The CDR3 covers 13 residues. CDR3 in amino acids: CASSNSSPHEQYF. The CDR3 DNA reads as TGTGCCAGCAGCAATAGCAGCCCACACGAGCAGTACTTC.

This clonotype was counted between two and nine times. The chain recombines TRBV14 with TRBJ1-4, with D possibly TRBD1 on 5 matching bases. Deletions cut 3 bases from V and 0 bases from J, with 8 bases between. Germline V lookup: CDR1 SGHDN, CDR2 FVKESK. The CDR3 has 15 amino acids. The CDR3 spells CASSQQGPTNEKLFF. CDR3 DNA: TGTGCCAGCAGCCAGCAGGGACCAACTAATGAAAAACTGTTTTTT.

The chain combines TRBV4-1 with TRBJ2-5, with 8 nucleotides matching TRBD1. The DNA matches TRBJ2-1 better at its end, which makes the J call doubtful. The length of the CDR3 is 15 residues. Germline loops: CDR1 MGHRA, CDR2 YSYEKL. The CDR3 is CASSLQGVVNNEQFF. The CDR3 DNA is TGCGCCAGCAGTTTACAGGGGGTGGTAAACAATGAGCAGTTCTTC.

The genes are TRBV18 and TRBJ2-1, with TRBD2 identical over 8 bases. The germline V gene has CDR1 KGHSH and CDR2 LQKENI. The CDR3 runs 14 residues. The V and J ends lost 4 bases and 6 bases, in that order; junction bases with no gene match: 5. CDR3: CASSQGLVGNEQFF. The CDR3 DNA is TGTGCCAGCTCACAGGGACTAGTTGGCAATGAGCAGTTCTTC. The whole variable domain, filled in from reference TRBV18 and TRBJ2-1, reads NAGVMQNPRHLVRRRGQEARLRCSPMKGHSHVYWYRQLPEEGLKFMVYLQKENIIDESGMPKERFSAEFPKEGPSILRIQQVVRGDSAAYFCASSQGLVGNEQFFGPGTRLTVL.

The genes are TRBV5-1 and TRBJ2-5; TRBD2 matches at 8 bases. Germline assignment: CDR1 SGHRS and CDR2 YFSETQ. The CDR3 is made up of 15 amino acids. The V segment lost 1 base and the J segment 5 bases; nucleotides outside the gene matches: 7. CDR3 bases: TGCGCCAGCAGCTTGTGGGCGGGAGGTTCGGAGACCCAGTACTTC. Encoded protein: CASSLWAGGSETQYF.

The chain combines TRBV7-6 with TRBJ2-5; D may be TRBD1 (5 bases). The germline CDR1 and CDR2 sequences are SGHVS and FNYEAQ. Trimming removed 0 bases from V and 7 bases from J, with 15 bases in between. The CDR3 totals 15 residues. The CDR3: CASSLAQGTAGTQYF. In DNA, the CDR3 is TGTGCCAGCAGCTTAGCTCAGGGTACGGCAGGGACCCAGTACTTC.

This clonotype was seen a handful of times. The rearrangement uses TRBV28 and TRBJ2-7; weak D call: TRBD1 (6 bases). Germline-derived CDR1 and CDR2 are MDHEN and SYDVKM. The CDR3 consists of 14 residues. The ends were cut back, 5 bases at V and 0 bases at J, with 11 bases in the middle. The CDR3 DNA follows: TGTGCCAGCAGTGTCCAGGGGAGCTCCTACGAGCAGTACTTC. Translation gives CASSVQGSSYEQYF.

This clonotype showed up just a few times. V usage is TRBV28 and J usage is TRBJ1-5, with D maybe TRBD1 (6 bases). The ends were cut back, 5 bases at V and 3 bases at J, with 11 bases in the middle. The germline gives CDR1 MDHEN, CDR2 SYDVKM. CDR3 length: 14 residues. The CDR3 region is CASSPRTANQPQHF. The CDR3 DNA follows: TGTGCCAGCAGTCCCCGGACAGCCAATCAGCCCCAGCATTTT.

The J gene is TRBJ1-1, the V gene TRBV6-6; maybe TRBD1 (6 bases). The V end was cut by 7 bases, the J end by 6 bases, with 18 bases between. The CDR3 has 14 amino acids. The germline gives CDR1 MNHNY, CDR2 SVGAGI (reference sequence). The DNA for the CDR3 is TGTGCCAGCACCTGGCTGGGACAAAATTCTGAAGCTTTCTTT. Translation gives CASTWLGQNSEAFF.

The chain employs TRBV25-1 and TRBJ1-5; 7 bases align to TRBD1. This CDR3 region has 15 residues. Germline V CDR1 and CDR2: MGHDK, SYGVNS. After removal of 3 bases from V and 3 bases from J, the junction contained 5 bases not matched to a gene. The CDR3 region has the DNA TGTGCCAGCAGTGATGGGGGGACAGTCAATCAGCCCCAGCATTTT. This gives the protein CASSDGGTVNQPQHF.

The rearrangement uses TRBV28 and TRBJ2-3; 7 bases fit TRBD1. V shed 2 bases and J 0 bases; nucleotides not matched to a gene: 8. There are 17 residues in the CDR3. Germline-derived CDR1 and CDR2 are MDHEN and SYDVKM. The CDR3 DNA reads TGTGCCAGCAGTTTACCCCGGACAGGACCTAGCACAGATACGCAGTATTTT. Translating gives CASSLPRTGPSTDTQYF. Complete variable domain (other parts from reference TRBV28 and TRBJ2-3): DVKVTQSSRYLVKRTGEKVFLECVQDMDHENMFWYRQDPGLGLRLIYFSYDVKMKEKGDIPEGYSVSREKKERFSLILESASTNQTSMYLCASSLPRTGPSTDTQYFGPGTRLTVL.

This clonotype was observed a handful of times. The junction shows a germline mismatch at one end, possibly a read error. The chain combines TRBV6-5 with TRBJ2-5, with D uncertain. The CDR3 is made up of 8 amino acids. Looked up from germline, CDR1 is MNHEY and CDR2 is SVGAGI. CDR3 sequence: CARRPCQF. In DNA, the CDR3 is TGTGCCAGAAGACCCTGCCAATTC.

This clonotype was observed a handful of times. The chain joins TRBV6-6 to TRBJ2-2; D unresolved. The germline gives CDR1 MNHNY, CDR2 SVGAGI (reference sequence). The CDR3 spans 12 residues. With 6 bases removed from V and 7 bases from J, the gap between germline ends came to 9 bases. The CDR3 spells CASSQTSGELFF. In DNA, the CDR3 is TGTGCCAGCAGCCAAACCAGCGGGGAGCTGTTTTTT.

This clonotype was seen a few times. This chain links TRBV10-2 with TRBJ2-1, with D possibly being TRBD1 (5 bases). Trimming shortened V by 4 bases and J by 6 bases, and 10 bases separated the two germline ends. This CDR3 has 13 residues. Looked up from germline, CDR1 is WSHSY and CDR2 is SAAADI. DNA of the CDR3: TGCGCCAGCAGTGGAAGGGGCCTCAATGAGCAGTTCTTC. Translation: CASSGRGLNEQFF.

This clonotype has only a few counts. The rearrangement uses TRBV7-2 and TRBJ2-3; D is ambiguous. Per germline, CDR1 SGHTA and CDR2 FQGNSA. Trimming cost V 3 bases and J 2 bases, with 12 bases left between them. The CDR3 extends over 15 amino acids. CDR3 DNA: TGTGCCAGCAGCTTTATGAAACTCCCCACAGATACGCAGTATTTT. This translates into CASSFMKLPTDTQYF.

This chain links TRBV27 with TRBJ1-2; D is unresolved. The V end was cut by 5 bases, the J end by 3 bases, with 10 bases between. This CDR3 region has 13 residues. CDR1 and CDR2 from the germline V gene are MNHEY and SMNVEV (reference sequence). The DNA for the CDR3 is TGTGCCAGCAGTCTAATAAAGGACTATGGCTACACCTTC. It translates to CASSLIKDYGYTF.

This clonotype was seen a few times. The chain employs TRBV6-2 or TRBV6-3 and TRBJ2-1, with TRBD2 identical over 8 bases. This CDR3 spans 16 amino acids. Trimming cost V 6 bases and J 9 bases; bases outside gene matches: 16. Germline-derived CDR1 and CDR2 are MNHEY and SVGEGT. In DNA form, the CDR3 reads TGTGCCAGCAGCCCCCCCCGGAGCGGGAGAACGAGTGAGCAGTTCTTC. The encoded protein is CASSPPRSGRTSEQFF.

This clonotype has a handful of counts. This chain uses TRBV20-1 with TRBJ2-2, with 14 bases matching TRBD2. This CDR3 comprises 22 residues. Per germline, CDR1 DFQATT and CDR2 SNEGSKA (reference sequence). The J segment lost 4 bases and the V segment lost 0 bases, leaving 19 bases of the junction unmatched. Written as DNA, the CDR3 is TGCAGTGCTAGAGATCTCGACCGGGACAGGGGACTAGCGGGAGTGATCACCGGGGAGCTGTTTTTT. Translated: CSARDLDRDRGLAGVITGELFF.